The rows below give T cell receptor beta chains drawn from one sample of a study of identical twins. A single record per CDR3 protein comes from TCRdb applying MiXCR to the 5' RACE reads. The sample carries 1.5 million to 2 million distinct CDR3 sequences, around 29% recorded once. Sequencing used cord blood. The receptors were sampled from a newborn girl in good health. Both conserved end residues are trimmed from each CDR3.

TRBV4-1	TRBJ1-6	ASSQRDRVDSPLH
TRBV5-1	TRBJ2-3	ASSLYTGGGDTQY
TRBV7-9	TRBJ2-7	AGSPSGGRMVGGEQY
TRBV4-2	TRBJ2-5	ASSHRKGGPTYQETQY
TRBV6-5	TRBJ1-1	ASSYPYMGEAF
TRBV10-3	TRBJ2-1	AISEAPSAYNEQF
TRBV28	TRBJ2-5	ASRLQGAQTQY
TRBV4-2	TRBJ2-7	ASSQEGALGTYEQY
TRBV12-3/TRBV12-4	TRBJ1-2	ASSLTQVANYGYT
TRBV15	TRBJ1-5	ATSSERGNQPQH
TRBV4-1	TRBJ2-3	ASSQESGDTQY
TRBV3-1	TRBJ1-1	ASSPSEGSEAF
TRBV20-1	TRBJ1-2	SARERGGQGSSYT
TRBV20-1	TRBJ1-2	SAPDRGPGYT
TRBV10-3	TRBJ2-3	AGRDGNTDTQY